A selection of T cell receptor beta chains follows, all from one sample in a study of T cell changes during pregnancy in multiple sclerosis. Profiling relied on immunoSEQ multiplex PCR, and the TCRdb table lists in-frame clones only, not all of them. Of around 92,000 clones listed, over 85% were seen once; the top ten hold 0.99%. The starting material was peripheral blood, obtained after pregnancy. Source of these receptors: a female donor with multiple sclerosis, enrolled in a pregnancy study. CDR3s include the opening cysteine and the closing phenylalanine or tryptophan. A D gene is named only where the DNA matches it firmly. Size is stated for part of the rows, as once, few or many counts, or as a class when the clone is expanded.

>NA|TRBV10-1|NA
CASSERGNYGYTF
>TRBD2|TRBV7-2|NA
CASSFRTSGLSYEQYF
>TRBD2|TRBV28|NA
CASSFSREGLYEQYF
>TRBD1|TRBV14|once
CASSHPSAGTGGYEQYF
>NA|TRBV27|NA
CASSSAGAGNTIYF
>TRBD2|TRBV30|NA
CAWRPLLAGTYEQYF
>TRBD2|TRBV9|NA
CASSVGGSLNTQYF
>TRBD1|TRBV27|NA
CASSFRDRVEAFF
>NA|TRBV15|once
CATSRGGVSTEAFF
>TRBD2|TRBV7-3|NA
CASSFSGRNTGELFF
>TRBD2|TRBV19|NA
CASSEGGLAGFYEQYF
>TRBD1|TRBV5-4|NA
CASSSNRGDYNEQFF
>TRBD2|TRBV10-3|NA
CAIAGTSATYEQYF
>NA|TRBV7-6|once
CASRQGFDNEQFF
>TRBD2|TRBV6-7|NA
CASCPREGSTGELFF
>TRBD1|TRBV19|NA
CASSIGTGDYEQYF
>TRBD2|TRBV2|NA
CASSEGFSGRGYEQYF
>NA|TRBV27|NA
CASSLRRDPGEAFF
>TRBD1|TRBV7-2|NA
CASSSATGIIYEQYF
>NA|TRBV9|NA
CASSPGPNIPSYEQYF
>TRBD1|TRBV28|NA
CASSSRTGREKLFF
>NA|TRBV4-1|NA
CASSQGLAGGYEQYF
>NA|TRBV28|once
CASSPERWQGEAFF
>TRBD1|TRBV7-8|NA
CASSWTGGNQPQHF
>NA|TRBV19|NA
CASSIGGNEQFF
>NA|TRBV29-1|NA
CSVEDHQGSSGNTIYF
>TRBD2|TRBV7-2|NA
CASSYSLAGTDTQYF
>NA|TRBV4-1|NA
CASSPVQGIGELFF
>NA|TRBV6-1|NA
CASKTAYNEKLFF
>TRBD1|TRBV6-4|NA
CASRRTGGMNTEAFF
>NA|TRBV4-1|NA
CASSQVTGHNYEQYF
>NA|TRBV5-4|NA
CASKQDSSSYEQYF
>TRBD2|TRBV7-9|once
CASSSLAGGPGGGETQYF
>NA|TRBV30|NA
CAWSGFSGDGYTF
>NA|TRBV6-6|NA
CASSSGSGNQPQHF
>TRBD2|TRBV13|once
CASSLTGGSPYEQYF
>NA|TRBV28|NA
CASSLPTDSLYQETQYF
>NA|TRBV6-1|NA
CASTRENTGELFF
>NA|TRBV19|NA
CASSILAGTGELFF
>NA|TRBV27|NA
CASASFQGTYNEQFF
>TRBD1|TRBV19|NA
CASSAGTGGVYEQYF
>TRBD1|TRBV9|NA
CASTTGQGPGTEAFF
>NA|TRBV19|NA
CASSVGSNQPQHF
>NA|TRBV5-4|NA
CASSARGQGHGYTF
>TRBD1|TRBV27|NA
CASSFRDRLTYEQYF
>NA|TRBV11-2|NA
CASSPGVTDTQYF
>NA|TRBV27|once
CASRDGGRGGNTEAFF
>NA|TRBV6-5|NA
CASSSRSGLAYEQYF
>TRBD2|TRBV5-4|once
CASSLRAGGPGYEQYF
>TRBD1|TRBV14|NA
CASSKTGTGLYEQYF
>NA|TRBV19|NA
CASSIVQGYEQYF